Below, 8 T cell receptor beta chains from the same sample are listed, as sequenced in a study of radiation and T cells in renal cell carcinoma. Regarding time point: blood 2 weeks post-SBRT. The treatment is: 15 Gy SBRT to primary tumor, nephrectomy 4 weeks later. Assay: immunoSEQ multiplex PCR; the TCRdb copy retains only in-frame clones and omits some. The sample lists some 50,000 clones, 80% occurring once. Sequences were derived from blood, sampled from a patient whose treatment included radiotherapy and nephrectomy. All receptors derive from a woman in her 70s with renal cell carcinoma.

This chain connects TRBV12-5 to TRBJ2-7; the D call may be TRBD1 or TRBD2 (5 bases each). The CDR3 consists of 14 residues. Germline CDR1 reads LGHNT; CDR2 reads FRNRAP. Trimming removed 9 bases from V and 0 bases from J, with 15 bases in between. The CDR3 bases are TGTGCTAGCGCTTTCGGGGCTAGCTCCTACGAGCAGTACTTC. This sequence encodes CASAFGASSYEQYF.

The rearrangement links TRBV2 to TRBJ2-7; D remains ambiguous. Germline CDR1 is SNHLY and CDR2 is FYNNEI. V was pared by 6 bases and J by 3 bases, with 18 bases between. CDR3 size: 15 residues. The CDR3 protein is CASRQGPHDGYEQYF. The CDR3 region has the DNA TGTGCCAGCAGACAAGGGCCCCATGACGGCTACGAGCAGTACTTC.

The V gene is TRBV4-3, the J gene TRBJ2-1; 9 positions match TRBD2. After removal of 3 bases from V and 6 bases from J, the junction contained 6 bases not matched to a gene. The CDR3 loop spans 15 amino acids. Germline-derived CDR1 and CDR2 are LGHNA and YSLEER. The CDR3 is CASSQRGLAFNEQFF. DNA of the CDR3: TGCGCCAGCAGCCAGAGGGGACTAGCCTTCAATGAGCAGTTCTTC.

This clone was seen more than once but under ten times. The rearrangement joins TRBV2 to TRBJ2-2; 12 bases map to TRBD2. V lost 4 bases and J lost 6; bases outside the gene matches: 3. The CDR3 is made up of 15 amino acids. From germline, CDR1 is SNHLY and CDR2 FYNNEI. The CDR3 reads CASSGTSGDSGELFF. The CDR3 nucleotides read TGTGCCAGCAGTGGGACTAGCGGGGACTCCGGGGAGCTGTTTTTT.

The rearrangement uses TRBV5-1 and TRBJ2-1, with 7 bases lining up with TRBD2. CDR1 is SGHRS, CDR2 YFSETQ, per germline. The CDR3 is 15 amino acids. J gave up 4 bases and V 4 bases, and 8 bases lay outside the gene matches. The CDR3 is CASSITSDPYNEQFF. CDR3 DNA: TGCGCCAGCAGCATTACTAGCGATCCGTACAATGAGCAGTTCTTC.

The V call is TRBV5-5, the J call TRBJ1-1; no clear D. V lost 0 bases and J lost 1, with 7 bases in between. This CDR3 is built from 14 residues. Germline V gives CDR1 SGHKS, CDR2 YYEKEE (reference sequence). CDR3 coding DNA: TGTGCCAGCAGCTTGGTGGTCTCGAACACTGAAGCTTTCTTT. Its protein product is CASSLVVSNTEAFF.

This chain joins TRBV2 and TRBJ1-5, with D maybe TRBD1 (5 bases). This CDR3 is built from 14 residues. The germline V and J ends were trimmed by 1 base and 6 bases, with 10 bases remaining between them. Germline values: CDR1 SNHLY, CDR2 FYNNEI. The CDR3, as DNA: TGTGCCAGCAGTGAAGGAAGGGGCGCTCAGCCCCAGCATTTT. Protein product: CASSEGRGAQPQHF.

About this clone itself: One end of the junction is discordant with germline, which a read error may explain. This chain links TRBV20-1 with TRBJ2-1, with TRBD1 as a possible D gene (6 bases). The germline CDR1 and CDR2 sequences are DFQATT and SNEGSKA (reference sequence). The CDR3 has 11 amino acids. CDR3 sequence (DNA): TGCAGTGCTCGAGAGATCAGGGGGCAGTTCTTC. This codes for CSAREIRGQFF.